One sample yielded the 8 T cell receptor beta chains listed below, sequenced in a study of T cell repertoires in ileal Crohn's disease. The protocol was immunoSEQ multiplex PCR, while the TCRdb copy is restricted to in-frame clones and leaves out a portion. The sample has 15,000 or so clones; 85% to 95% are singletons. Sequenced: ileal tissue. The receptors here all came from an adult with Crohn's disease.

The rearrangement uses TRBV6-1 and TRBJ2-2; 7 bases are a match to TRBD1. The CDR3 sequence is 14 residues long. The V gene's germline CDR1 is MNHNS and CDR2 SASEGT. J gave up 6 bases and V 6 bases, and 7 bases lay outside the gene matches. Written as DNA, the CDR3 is TGTGCCAGCAGAGAGACAGGGTATGCCGGGGAGCTGTTTTTT. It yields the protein CASRETGYAGELFF.

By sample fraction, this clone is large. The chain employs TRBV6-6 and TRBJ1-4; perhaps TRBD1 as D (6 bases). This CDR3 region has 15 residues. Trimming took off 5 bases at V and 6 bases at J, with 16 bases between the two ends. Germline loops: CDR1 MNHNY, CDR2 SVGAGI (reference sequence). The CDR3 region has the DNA TGTGCCAGCAGTAGCCCCAGGGGTCGAGATGAAAAACTGTTTTTT. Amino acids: CASSSPRGRDEKLFF.

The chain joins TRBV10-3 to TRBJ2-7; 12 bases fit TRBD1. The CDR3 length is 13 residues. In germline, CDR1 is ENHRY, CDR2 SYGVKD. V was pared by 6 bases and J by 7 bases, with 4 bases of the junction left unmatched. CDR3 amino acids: CAISGTGGAEQYF. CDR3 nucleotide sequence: TGTGCCATCAGCGGGACAGGGGGCGCAGAGCAGTACTTC.

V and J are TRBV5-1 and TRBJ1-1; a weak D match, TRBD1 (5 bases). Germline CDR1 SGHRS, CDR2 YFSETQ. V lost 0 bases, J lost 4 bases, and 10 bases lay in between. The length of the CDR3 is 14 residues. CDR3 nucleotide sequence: TGCGCCAGCAGCTTGGCAGCAGGGCCCACTGAAGCTTTCTTT. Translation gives CASSLAAGPTEAFF. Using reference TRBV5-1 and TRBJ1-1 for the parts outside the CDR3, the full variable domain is KAGVTQTPRYLIKTRGQQVTLSCSPISGHRSVSWYQQTPGQGLQFLFEYFSETQRNKGNFPGRFSGRQFSNSRSEMNVSTLELGDSALYLCASSLAAGPTEAFFGQGTRLTVV.

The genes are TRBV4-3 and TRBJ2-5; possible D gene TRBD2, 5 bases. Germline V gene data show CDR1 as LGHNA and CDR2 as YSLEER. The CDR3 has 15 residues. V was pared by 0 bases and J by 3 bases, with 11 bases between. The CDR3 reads CASSQDLKGEETQYF. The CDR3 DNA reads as TGCGCCAGCAGCCAAGATCTGAAGGGAGAAGAGACCCAGTACTTC.

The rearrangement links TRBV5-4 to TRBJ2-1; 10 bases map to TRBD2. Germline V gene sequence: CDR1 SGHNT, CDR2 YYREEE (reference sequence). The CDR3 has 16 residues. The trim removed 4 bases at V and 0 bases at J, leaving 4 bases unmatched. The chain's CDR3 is CASSLTSGFSYNEQFF. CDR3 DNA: TGTGCCAGCAGCCTGACTAGCGGGTTCTCCTACAATGAGCAGTTCTTC.

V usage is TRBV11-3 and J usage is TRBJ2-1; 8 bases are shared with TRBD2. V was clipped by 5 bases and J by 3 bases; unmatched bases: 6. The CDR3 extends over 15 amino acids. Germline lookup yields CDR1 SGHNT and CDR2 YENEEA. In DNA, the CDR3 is TGTGCCAGCAGCCCCCGGGGGGGGTTCTACAATGAGCAGTTCTTC. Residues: CASSPRGGFYNEQFF.

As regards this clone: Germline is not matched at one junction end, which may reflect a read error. The CDR3 sequence: CAWTGEGTEAFF. The DNA for the CDR3 is TGTGCTTGGACAGGGGAGGGAACTGAAGCTTTCTTT. This chain uses TRBV30 with TRBJ1-1, with 9 bases that match TRBD1. This CDR3 has 12 residues. Looked up from germline, CDR1 is GTSNPN and CDR2 is SVGIG (reference sequence).